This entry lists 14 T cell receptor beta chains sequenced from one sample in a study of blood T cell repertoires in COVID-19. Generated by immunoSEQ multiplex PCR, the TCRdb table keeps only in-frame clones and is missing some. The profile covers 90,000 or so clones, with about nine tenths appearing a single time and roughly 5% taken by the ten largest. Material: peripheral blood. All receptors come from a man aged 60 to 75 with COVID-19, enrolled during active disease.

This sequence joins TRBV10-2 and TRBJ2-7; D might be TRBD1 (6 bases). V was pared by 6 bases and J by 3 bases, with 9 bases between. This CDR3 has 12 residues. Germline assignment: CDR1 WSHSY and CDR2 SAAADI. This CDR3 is CASSVQGYEQYF. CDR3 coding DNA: TGCGCCAGCAGCGTACAGGGCTACGAGCAGTACTTC.

The CDR3 is CAIRPGTSSTDTQYF. The CDR3 DNA follows: TGTGCCATCAGACCCGGGACTAGCAGCACAGATACGCAGTATTTT. The chain uses TRBV10-3 and TRBJ2-3; 9 positions match TRBD2. Germline assignment: CDR1 ENHRY and CDR2 SYGVKD. V trimming: 6 bases; J trimming: 0 bases; junction bases outside the gene matches: 4. The CDR3 contains 15 residues.

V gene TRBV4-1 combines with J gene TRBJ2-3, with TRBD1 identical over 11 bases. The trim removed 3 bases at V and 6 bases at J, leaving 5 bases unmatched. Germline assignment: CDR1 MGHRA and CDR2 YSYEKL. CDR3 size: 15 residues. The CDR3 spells CASSQGQGVWDTQYF. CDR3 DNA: TGCGCCAGCAGCCAGGGACAGGGGGTCTGGGATACGCAGTATTTT.

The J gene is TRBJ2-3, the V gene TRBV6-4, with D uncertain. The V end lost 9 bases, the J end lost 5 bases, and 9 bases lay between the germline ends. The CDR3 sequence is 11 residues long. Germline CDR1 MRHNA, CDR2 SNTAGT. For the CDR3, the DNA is TGTGCCAGTCCCTCTTTAGATACGCAGTATTTT. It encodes CASPSLDTQYF.

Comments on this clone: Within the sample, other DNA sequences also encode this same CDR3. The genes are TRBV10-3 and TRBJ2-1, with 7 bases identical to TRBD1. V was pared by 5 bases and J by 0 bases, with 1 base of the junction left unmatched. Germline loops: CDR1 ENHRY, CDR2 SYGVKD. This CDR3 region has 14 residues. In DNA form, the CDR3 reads TGTGCCATCAGTAGGGACAGCTCCTACAATGAGCAGTTCTTC. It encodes CAISRDSSYNEQFF.

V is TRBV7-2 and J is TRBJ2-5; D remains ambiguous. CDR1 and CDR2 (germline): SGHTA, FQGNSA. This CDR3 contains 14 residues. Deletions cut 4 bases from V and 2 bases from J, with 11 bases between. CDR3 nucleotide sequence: TGTGCCAGCAGCTCCGCAGCGATACAAGAGACCCAGTACTTC. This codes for CASSSAAIQETQYF.

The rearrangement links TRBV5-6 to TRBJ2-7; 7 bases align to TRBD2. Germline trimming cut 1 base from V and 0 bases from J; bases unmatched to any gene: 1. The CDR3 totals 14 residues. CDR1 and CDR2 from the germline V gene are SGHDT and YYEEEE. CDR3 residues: CASSLWEGSYEQYF. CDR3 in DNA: TGTGCCAGCAGCTTGTGGGAGGGCTCCTACGAGCAGTACTTC.

The CDR3 loop is CASSNPTDGYGYTF. As DNA, the CDR3 is TGTGCCAGCAGTAACCCGACAGACGGCTATGGCTACACCTTC. The V gene is TRBV5-4, the J gene TRBJ1-2; weak D call: TRBD1 (5 bases). Trimming stripped 5 bases from V and 4 bases from J, with 15 bases between. CDR1 is SGHNT and CDR2 is YYREEE in the germline V gene (reference sequence). This CDR3 comprises 14 residues.

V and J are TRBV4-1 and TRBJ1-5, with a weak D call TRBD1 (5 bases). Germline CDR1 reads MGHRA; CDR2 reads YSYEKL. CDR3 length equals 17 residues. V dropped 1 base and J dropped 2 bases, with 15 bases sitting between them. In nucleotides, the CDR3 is TGCGCCAGCAGCCAAGGCCGAGGCGGCAGGGGCAATCAGCCCCAGCATTTT. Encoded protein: CASSQGRGGRGNQPQHF.

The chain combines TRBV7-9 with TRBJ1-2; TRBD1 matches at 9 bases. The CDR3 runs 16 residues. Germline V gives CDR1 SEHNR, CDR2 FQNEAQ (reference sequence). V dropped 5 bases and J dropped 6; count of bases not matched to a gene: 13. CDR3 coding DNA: TGTGCCAGCAGCCGCCTAAGAGGACAGGGGTTTGATGGCTACACCTTC. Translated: CASSRLRGQGFDGYTF.

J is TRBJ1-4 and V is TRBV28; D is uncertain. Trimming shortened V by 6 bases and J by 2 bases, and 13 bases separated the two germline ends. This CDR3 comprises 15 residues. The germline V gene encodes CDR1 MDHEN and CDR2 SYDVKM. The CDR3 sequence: CASSSTGPTNEKLFF. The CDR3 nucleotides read TGTGCCAGCAGCTCGACGGGTCCCACTAATGAAAAACTGTTTTTT.

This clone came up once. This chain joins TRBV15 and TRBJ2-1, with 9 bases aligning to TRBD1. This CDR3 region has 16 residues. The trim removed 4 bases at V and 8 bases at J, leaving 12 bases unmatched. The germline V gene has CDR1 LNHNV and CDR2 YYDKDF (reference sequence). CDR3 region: CATSKIGTGFGDEQFF. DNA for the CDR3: TGTGCCACCAGCAAAATCGGGACAGGGTTCGGCGATGAGCAGTTCTTC.

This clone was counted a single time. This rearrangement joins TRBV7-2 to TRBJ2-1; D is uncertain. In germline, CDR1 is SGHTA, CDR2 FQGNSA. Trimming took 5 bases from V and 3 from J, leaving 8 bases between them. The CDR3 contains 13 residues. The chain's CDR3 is CASSRPGYNEQFF. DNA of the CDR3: TGTGCCAGCAGCCGCCCGGGCTACAATGAGCAGTTCTTC.

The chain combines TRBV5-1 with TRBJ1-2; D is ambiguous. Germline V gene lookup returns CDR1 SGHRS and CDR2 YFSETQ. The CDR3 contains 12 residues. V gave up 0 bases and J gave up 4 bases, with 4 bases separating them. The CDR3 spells CASSLEAYGYTF. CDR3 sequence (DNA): TGCGCCAGCAGCTTGGAAGCCTATGGCTACACCTTC.